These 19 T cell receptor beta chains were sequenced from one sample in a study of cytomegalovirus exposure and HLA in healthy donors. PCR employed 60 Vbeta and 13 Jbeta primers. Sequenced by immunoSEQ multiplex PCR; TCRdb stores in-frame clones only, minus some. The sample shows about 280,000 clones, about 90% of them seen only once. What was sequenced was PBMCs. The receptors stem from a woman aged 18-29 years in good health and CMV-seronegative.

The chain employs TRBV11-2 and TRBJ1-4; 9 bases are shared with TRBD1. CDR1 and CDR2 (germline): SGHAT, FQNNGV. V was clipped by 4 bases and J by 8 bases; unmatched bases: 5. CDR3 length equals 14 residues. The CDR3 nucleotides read TGTGCCAGCAGCTGGACAGGGGCGCGCGAAAAACTGTTTTTT. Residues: CASSWTGAREKLFF.

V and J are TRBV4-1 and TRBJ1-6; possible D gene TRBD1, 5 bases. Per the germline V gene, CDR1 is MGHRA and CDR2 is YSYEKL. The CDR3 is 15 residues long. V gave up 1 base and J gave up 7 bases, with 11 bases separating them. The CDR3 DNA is TGCGCCAGCAGCCAAGGTCCCAGGGTAAATTCACCCCTCCACTTT. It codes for CASSQGPRVNSPLHF.

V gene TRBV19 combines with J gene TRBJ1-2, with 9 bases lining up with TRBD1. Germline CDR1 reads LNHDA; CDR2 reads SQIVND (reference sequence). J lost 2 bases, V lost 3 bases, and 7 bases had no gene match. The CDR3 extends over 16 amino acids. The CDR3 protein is CASSISNRGLNYGYTF. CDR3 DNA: TGTGCCAGTAGTATCTCTAACAGGGGGCTGAACTATGGCTACACCTTC. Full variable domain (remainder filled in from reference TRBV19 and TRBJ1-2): DGGITQSPKYLFRKEGQNVTLSCEQNLNHDAMYWYRQDPGQGLRLIYYSQIVNDFQKGDIAEGYSVSREKKESFPLTVTSAQKNPTAFYLCASSISNRGLNYGYTFGSGTRLTVV.

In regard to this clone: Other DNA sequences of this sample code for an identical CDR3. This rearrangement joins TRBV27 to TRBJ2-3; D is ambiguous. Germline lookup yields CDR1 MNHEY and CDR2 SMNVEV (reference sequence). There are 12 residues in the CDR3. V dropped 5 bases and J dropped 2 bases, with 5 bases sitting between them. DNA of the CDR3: TGTGCCAGCAGTCCAAACACAGATACGCAGTATTTT. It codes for CASSPNTDTQYF.

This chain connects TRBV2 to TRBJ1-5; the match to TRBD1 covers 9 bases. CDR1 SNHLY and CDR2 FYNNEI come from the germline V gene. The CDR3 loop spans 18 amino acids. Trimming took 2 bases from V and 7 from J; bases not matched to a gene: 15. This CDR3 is CASSETRSGTGYGQPQHF. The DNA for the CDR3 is TGTGCCAGCAGTGAAACCCGCTCCGGGACAGGGTATGGACAGCCCCAGCATTTT.

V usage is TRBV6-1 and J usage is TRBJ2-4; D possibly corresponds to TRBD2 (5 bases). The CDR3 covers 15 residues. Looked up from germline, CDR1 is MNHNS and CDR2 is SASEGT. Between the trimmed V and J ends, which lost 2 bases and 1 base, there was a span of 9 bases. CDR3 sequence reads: CASSESGVAKNIQYF. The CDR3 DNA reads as TGTGCCAGCAGTGAATCCGGGGTGGCCAAAAACATTCAGTACTTC.

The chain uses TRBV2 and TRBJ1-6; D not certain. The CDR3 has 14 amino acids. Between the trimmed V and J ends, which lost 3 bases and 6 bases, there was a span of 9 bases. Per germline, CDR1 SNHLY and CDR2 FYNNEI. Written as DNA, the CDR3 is TGTGCCAGCAGTGATGCAGGTGCTAATTCACCCCTCCACTTT. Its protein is CASSDAGANSPLHF.

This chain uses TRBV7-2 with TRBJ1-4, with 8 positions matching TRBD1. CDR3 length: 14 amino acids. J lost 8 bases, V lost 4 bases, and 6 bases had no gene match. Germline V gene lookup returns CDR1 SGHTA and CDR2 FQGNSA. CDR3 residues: CASSSGQGREKLFF. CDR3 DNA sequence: TGTGCCAGCAGCTCAGGACAGGGAAGGGAAAAACTGTTTTTT.

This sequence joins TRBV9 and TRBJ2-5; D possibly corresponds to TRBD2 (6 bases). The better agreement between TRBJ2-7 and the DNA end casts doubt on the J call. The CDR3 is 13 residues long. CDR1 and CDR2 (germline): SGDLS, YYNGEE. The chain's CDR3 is CASSVGGFDEQYF. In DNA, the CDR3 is TGTGCCAGCAGCGTGGGGGGTTTCGACGAGCAGTACTTC.

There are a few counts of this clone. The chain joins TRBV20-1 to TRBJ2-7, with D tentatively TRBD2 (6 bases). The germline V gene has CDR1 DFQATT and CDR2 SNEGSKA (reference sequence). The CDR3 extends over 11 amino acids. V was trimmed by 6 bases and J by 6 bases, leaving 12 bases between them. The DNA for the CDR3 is TGCAGTGCGCAGGAGGGAACCGAGCAGTACTTC. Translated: CSAQEGTEQYF.

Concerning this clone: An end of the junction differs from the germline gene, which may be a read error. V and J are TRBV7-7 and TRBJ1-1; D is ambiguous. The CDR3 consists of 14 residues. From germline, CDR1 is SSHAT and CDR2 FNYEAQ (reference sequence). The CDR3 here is CASSPLGLRGEAFF. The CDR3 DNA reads TGTGCTAGCAGCCCCCTCGGCCTCCGGGGTGAAGCTTTCTTT.

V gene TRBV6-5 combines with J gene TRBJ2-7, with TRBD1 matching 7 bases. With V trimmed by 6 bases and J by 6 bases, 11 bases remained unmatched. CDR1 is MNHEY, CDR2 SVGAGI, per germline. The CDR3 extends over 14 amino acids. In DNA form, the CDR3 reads TGTGCCAGCAGGCAAACACAGGGGTCCGTCGAGCAGTACTTC. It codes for CASRQTQGSVEQYF.

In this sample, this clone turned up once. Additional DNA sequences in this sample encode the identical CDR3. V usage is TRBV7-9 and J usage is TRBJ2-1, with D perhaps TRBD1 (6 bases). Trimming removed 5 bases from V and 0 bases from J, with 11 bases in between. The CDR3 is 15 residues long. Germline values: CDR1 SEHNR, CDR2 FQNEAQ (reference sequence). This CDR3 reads CASSLGTSSYNEQFF. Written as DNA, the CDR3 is TGTGCCAGCAGCCTGGGGACAAGCTCCTACAATGAGCAGTTCTTC.

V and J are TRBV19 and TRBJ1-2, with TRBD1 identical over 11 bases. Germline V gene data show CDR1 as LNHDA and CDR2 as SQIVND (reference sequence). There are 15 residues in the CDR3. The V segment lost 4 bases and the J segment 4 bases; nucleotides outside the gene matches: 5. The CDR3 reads CASSTLGTGGYGYTF. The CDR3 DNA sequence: TGTGCCAGTAGTACCCTCGGGACAGGGGGCTATGGCTACACCTTC.

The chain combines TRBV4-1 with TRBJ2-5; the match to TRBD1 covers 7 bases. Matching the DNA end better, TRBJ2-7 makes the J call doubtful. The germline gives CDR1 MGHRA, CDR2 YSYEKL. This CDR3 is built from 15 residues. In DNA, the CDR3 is TGCGCCAGCAGCCAAGACACAGGGGCCTCCTACGAGCAGTACTTC. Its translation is CASSQDTGASYEQYF.

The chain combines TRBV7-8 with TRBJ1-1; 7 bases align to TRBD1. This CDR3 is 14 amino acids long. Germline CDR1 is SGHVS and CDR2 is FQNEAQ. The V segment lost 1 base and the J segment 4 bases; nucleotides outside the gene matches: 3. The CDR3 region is CASSLDRGGTEAFF. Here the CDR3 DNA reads TGTGCCAGCAGCTTAGACAGGGGTGGCACTGAAGCTTTCTTT.

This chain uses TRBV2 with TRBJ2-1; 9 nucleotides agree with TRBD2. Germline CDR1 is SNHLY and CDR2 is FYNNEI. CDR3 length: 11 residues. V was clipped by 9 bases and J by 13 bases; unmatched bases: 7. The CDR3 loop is CASRPSGAQFF. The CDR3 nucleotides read TGTGCCAGTAGGCCTAGCGGGGCCCAGTTCTTC. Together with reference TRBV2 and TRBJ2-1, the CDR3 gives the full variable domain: EPEVTQTPSHQVTQMGQEVILRCVPISNHLYFYWYRQILGQKVEFLVSFYNNEISEKSEIFDDQFSVERPDGSNFTLKIRSTKLEDSAMYFCASRPSGAQFFGPGTRLTVL.

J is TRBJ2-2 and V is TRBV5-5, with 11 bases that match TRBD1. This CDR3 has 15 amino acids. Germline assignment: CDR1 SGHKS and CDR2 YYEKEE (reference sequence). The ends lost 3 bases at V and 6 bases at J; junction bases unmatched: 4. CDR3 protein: CASSWAGQGAGELFF. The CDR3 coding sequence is TGTGCCAGCAGCTGGGCGGGACAGGGGGCCGGGGAGCTGTTTTTT.

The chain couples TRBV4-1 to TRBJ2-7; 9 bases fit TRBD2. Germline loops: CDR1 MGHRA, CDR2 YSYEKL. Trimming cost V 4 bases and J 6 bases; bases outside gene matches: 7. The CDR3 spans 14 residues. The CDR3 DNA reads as TGCGCCAGCAGCCCTTCCATGACTAGCGGCGAGCAGTACTTC. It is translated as CASSPSMTSGEQYF.